This T cell receptor beta chain derives from a study of blood T cell repertoires in COVID-19. Across the study: Acute and convalescent COVID-19 samples came from the United States, Italy and Spain. Nucleic acid was either cDNA or gDNA, and it came from T cells, B-cell-depleted T cells, or PBMCs.

Seattle patient enrollment occurred during active infection, with longitudinal follow-up thereafter. Original analysis: Quantification of nucleated cells was approximated via reference gene primer amplification. Produced via immunoSEQ multiplex PCR; TCRdb's table is partial and in-frame only. V, J and clone size derive from that table, while D and trimming were established from the DNA sequence. Here the sample spans fewer than 400,000 clones, around 92% being singletons. The CDR3 sequence is 14 residues long. Germline V gene data show CDR1 as SGHVS and CDR2 as FQNEAQ. Trimming took off 4 bases at V and 2 bases at J, with 11 bases between the two ends.

The origin of this receptor is a woman aged 25 to 45 with COVID-19, enrolled during active disease. The chain combines TRBV7-8 with TRBJ1-2; D might be TRBD1 (6 bases). The sample comprised peripheral blood. CDR3 in amino acids: CASSSGHLNYGYTF. The CDR3 DNA sequence: TGTGCCAGCAGCTCGGGACACCTCAACTATGGCTACACCTTC. The entire variable domain, with the rest obtained from reference TRBV7-8 and TRBJ1-2, is as follows: GAGVSQSPRYKVAKRGQDVALRCDPISGHVSLFWYQQALGQGPEFLTYFQNEAQLDKSGLPSDRFFAERPEGSVSTLKIQRTQQEDSAVYLCASSSGHLNYGYTFGSGTRLTVV.